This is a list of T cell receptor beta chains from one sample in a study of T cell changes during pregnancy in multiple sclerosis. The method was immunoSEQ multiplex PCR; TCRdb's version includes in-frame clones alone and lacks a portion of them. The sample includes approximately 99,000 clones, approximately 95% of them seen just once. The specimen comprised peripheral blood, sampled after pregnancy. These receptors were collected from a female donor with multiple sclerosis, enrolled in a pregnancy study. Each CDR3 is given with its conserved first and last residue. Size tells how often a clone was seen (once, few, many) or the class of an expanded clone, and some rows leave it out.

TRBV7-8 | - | CASSSEQGAVNTEAFF
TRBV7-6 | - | CASTPGTGVTEAFF
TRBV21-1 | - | CASSKPGPQGFPLIYEQYF
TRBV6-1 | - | CASSEGTVEAFF
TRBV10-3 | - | CAISESPGDDQPQHF
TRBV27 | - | CASSWSGANVLTF
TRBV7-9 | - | CASSSPGGTTDTQYF
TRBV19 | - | CASGQGAFQPQHF
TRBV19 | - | CASSPGGGNTEAFF
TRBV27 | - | CASSARLVGLPTDTQYF
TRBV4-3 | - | CASSQAGSGNTIYF
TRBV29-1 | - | CSVIWRRGTGLFHEQYF
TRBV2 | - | CARGGVSTNEKLFF
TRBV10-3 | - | CAISDRLYNEQFF
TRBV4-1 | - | CASSQALDRGKTQPQHF
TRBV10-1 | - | CASSFAEPYNEQFF
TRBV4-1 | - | CASSQDGYEQYF
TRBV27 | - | CASSLLGGQGPNYGYTF
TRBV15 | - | CATSREGTGLQPQHF
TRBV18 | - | CASSPPGLAGTVGELFF
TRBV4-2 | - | CASSGAGASFYNEQFF
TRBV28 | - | CASNPASVTYEQYF
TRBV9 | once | CASSRSEREDEQYF
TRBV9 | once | CASSVEPGEQFF
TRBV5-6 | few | CASSLARDATDTQYF
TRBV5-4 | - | CASSLGGLGANVLTF
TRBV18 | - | CASSPPDSRLAGSDEQYF
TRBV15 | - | CATSREHSQETQYF
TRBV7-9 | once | CASSLDRRSEQFF
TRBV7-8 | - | CASSLGSANYGYTF
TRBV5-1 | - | CASSVSFSGNTIYF
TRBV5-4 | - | CASSSLSLEPTQYF
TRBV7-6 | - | CASSRDRLTNYGYTF
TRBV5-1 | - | CASKRTSDYNEQFF
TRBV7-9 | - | CASNGGSNTGELFF
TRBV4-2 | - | CASSQGGGGKGEQFF
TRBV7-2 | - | CASTLSGSPTDTQYF
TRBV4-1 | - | CASSQMVQGSSGNTIYF
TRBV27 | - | CASSAYWDRATDTQYF
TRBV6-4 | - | CASRKTGGTEAFF
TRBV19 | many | CASRIGDTEAFF
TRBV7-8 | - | CASSSYEAGELFF
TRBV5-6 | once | CASSSRDPLLTEQYF
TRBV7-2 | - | CASSLRGYEQFF
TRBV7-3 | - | CASAGGPSSGELFF
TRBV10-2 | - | CASSGNAPGMNTGELFF
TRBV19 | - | CASSARGPTEAFF
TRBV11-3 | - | CASSLRGPAGEQYF
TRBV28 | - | CASSLEGGRKTQYF
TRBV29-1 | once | CSVRQGDGYTF
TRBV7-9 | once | CASRGLVTDTQYF
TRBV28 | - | CASSFSAGPGTQYF
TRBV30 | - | CAWSVWGVDEQFF